The entry below gives a single T cell receptor beta chain sequence along with its context. This specimen belongs to a study of blood T cell repertoires in COVID-19. Whole-study context: T cells, B-cell-depleted T cells, or PBMCs supplied cDNA or gDNA.

CDR1 is SGHTA and CDR2 is FQGNSA in the germline V gene. This CDR3 is 15 amino acids long. The ends lost 4 bases at V and 2 bases at J; junction bases unmatched: 7. Sequencing used immunoSEQ multiplex PCR; TCRdb keeps in-frame clones, though not all of them. The sample contains 180,000 or so clones, about 89% of which appear only once. The receptor was isolated from a man in his 70s with acute or convalescent COVID-19. V is TRBV7-2 and J is TRBJ2-5; TRBD1 matches 7 bases. Sample: peripheral blood. Here the CDR3 DNA reads TGTGCCAGCAGCTACGATGGGACAGCTCAAGAGACCCAGTACTTC. Translating gives CASSYDGTAQETQYF.